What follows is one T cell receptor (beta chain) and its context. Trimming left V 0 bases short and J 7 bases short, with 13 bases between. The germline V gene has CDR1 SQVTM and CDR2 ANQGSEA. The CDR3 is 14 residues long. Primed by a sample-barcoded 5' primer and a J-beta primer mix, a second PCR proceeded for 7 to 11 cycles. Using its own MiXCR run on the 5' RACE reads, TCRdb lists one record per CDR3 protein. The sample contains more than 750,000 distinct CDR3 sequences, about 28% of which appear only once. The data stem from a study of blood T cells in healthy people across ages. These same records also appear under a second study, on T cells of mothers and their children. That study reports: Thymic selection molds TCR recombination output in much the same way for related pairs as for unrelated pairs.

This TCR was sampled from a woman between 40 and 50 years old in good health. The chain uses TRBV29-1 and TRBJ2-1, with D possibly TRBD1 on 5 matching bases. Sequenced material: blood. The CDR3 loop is CSVEDRVFANEQFF. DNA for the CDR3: TGCAGCGTTGAAGACAGGGTGTTTGCTAATGAGCAGTTCTTC.